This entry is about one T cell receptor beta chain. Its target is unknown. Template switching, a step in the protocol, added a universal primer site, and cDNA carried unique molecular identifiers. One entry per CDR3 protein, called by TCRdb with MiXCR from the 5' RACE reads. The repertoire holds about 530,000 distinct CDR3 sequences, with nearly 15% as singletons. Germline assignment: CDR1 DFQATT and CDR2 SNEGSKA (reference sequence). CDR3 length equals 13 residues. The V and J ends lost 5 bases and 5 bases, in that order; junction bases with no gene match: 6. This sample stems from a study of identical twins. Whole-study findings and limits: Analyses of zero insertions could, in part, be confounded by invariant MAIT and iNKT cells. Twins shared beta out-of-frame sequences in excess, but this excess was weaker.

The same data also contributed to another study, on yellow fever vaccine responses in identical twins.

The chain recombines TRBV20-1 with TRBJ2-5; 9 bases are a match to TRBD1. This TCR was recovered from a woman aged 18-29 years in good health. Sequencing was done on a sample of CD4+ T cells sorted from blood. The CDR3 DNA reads TGCAGTGCTCGGGGACAGGGCTGGGAGACCCAGTACTTC. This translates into CSARGQGWETQYF.